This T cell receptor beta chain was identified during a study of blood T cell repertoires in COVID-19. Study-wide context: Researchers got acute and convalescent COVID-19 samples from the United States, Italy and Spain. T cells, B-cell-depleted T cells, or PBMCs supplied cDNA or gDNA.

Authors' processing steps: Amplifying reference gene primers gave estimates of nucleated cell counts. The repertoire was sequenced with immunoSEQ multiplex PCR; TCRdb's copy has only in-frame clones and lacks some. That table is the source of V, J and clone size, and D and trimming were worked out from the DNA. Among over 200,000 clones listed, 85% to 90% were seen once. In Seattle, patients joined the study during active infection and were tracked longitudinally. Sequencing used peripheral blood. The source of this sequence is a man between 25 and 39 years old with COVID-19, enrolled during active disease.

The CDR3 coding sequence is TGTGCCAGCAGACAAGATACGCGGACACGCTATGGCTACACCTTC. Translating gives CASRQDTRTRYGYTF. This chain links TRBV5-4 with TRBJ1-2; TRBD1 is a possible D gene (5 bases). In germline, CDR1 is SGHNT, CDR2 YYREEE (reference sequence). This CDR3 is 15 amino acids long. Trimming removed 5 bases from V and 4 bases from J, with 18 bases in between.